Sequencing of this T cell receptor beta chain was carried out in a study of cytomegalovirus exposure and HLA in healthy donors. Points from the study as a whole: As immune exposure information, only CMV serostatus was available. Presence/absence analyses took donor sequencing depth as roughly uniform.

The CDR3 is 12 amino acids. From germline, CDR1 is GTSNPN and CDR2 SVGIG (reference sequence). Trimming shortened V by 1 base and J by 5 bases, and 8 bases separated the two germline ends. Concerning this clone itself: What it binds is not known.

The PCR used 60 Vbeta and 13 Jbeta primers. TCRdb keeps only in-frame clones here, not all; method: immunoSEQ multiplex PCR. This sample has 150,000 to 200,000 clones, with over 70% found just once. The specimen was PBMCs. The chain combines TRBV30 with TRBJ1-2; no clear D. This sequence originates from a woman aged 40 to 50 in good health and CMV-seropositive. CDR3 DNA: TGTGCCTGGAGTGCCACCGGTTATGGCTACACCTTC. Translating gives CAWSATGYGYTF.